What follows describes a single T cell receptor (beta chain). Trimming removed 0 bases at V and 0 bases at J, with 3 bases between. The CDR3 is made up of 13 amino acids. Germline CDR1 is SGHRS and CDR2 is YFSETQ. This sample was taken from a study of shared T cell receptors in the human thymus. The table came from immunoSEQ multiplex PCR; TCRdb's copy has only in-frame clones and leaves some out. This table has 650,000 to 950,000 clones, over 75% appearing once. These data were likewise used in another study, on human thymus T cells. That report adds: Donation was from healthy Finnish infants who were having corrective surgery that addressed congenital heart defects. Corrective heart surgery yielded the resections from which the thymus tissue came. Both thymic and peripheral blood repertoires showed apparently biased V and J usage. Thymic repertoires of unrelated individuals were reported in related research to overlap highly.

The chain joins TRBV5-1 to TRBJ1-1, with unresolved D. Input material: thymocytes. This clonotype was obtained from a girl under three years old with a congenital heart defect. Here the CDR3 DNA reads TGCGCCAGCAGCTTGGAGCTGAACACTGAAGCTTTCTTT. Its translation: CASSLELNTEAFF.